Shown below are 18 T cell receptor beta chains from a single sample sequenced in a study of shared clonotypes between healthy human individuals. Data came from immunoSEQ multiplex PCR; TCRdb stores just in-frame clones and leaves some out. The sample lists about 710,000 clones, 60% to 75% occurring once. Sequencing was performed on memory CD4+ T cells sorted from blood. The subset was: CD45RA-negative fraction. The receptors originated from a woman in her 30s in good health.

V is TRBV28 and J is TRBJ1-1, with TRBD1 matching 9 bases. The CDR3 spans 15 residues. V gave up 3 bases and J gave up 5 bases; unmatched junction bases: 7. Per germline, CDR1 MDHEN and CDR2 SYDVKM. This CDR3 is CASSLGDRVGTEAFF. The DNA of the CDR3 is TGTGCCAGCAGTTTGGGGGACAGGGTAGGGACTGAAGCTTTCTTT.

The chain joins TRBV6-6 to TRBJ1-3; the D is unclear. The V and J ends lost 4 bases and 0 bases respectively, with 13 bases between them. There are 16 residues in the CDR3. Germline CDR1 reads MNHNY; CDR2 reads SVGAGI (reference sequence). The CDR3 nucleotides are TGTGCCAGCAGTTTTGATCCAGCGACCTCTGGAAACACCATATATTTT. Residues: CASSFDPATSGNTIYF.

The chain employs TRBV6-5 and TRBJ2-3; perhaps TRBD2 as D (5 bases). In germline, CDR1 is MNHEY, CDR2 SVGAGI. The CDR3 is made up of 15 amino acids. Trimming removed 2 bases from V and 3 bases from J, with 12 bases in between. The CDR3 coding sequence is TGTGCCAGCAGTTACGGGTTGCGGGCAACAGATACGCAGTATTTT. Its protein product is CASSYGLRATDTQYF.

The V and J genes are TRBV28 and TRBJ2-2; D is uncertain. V lost 2 bases and J 3 bases, leaving 4 bases between the germline ends. This CDR3 has 13 residues. Per the germline V gene, CDR1 is MDHEN and CDR2 is SYDVKM. The CDR3 region has the DNA TGTGCCAGCAGTTTAGTCTACACCGGGGAGCTGTTTTTT. This codes for CASSLVYTGELFF.

At least ten counts were recorded for this clone. The chain recombines TRBV25-1 with TRBJ1-4; D is unclear. This CDR3 has 17 amino acids. Germline V CDR1 and CDR2: MGHDK, SYGVNS. The ends were cut back, 2 bases at V and 0 bases at J, with 13 bases in the middle. The CDR3 bases are TGTGCCAGCAGTGAACCGGGGTGGGGTGCAACTAATGAAAAACTGTTTTTT. This gives the protein CASSEPGWGATNEKLFF.

The V call is TRBV6-6, the J call TRBJ2-5; possible D gene TRBD2, 5 bases. The DNA matches TRBJ2-7 better at its end, which makes the J call doubtful. Germline V gives CDR1 MNHNY, CDR2 SVGAGI (reference sequence). The CDR3 is made up of 11 amino acids. The CDR3 DNA reads TGTGCAACCGGGAAGAGCTACGAGCAGTACTTC. Translated: CATGKSYEQYF.

This clone was found a few times. The genes are TRBV10-2 and TRBJ2-3; D is uncertain. The CDR3 extends over 14 amino acids. V gave up 6 bases and J gave up 2 bases, with 12 bases separating them. CDR1 WSHSY and CDR2 SAAADI come from the germline V gene. The DNA of the CDR3 is TGCGCCAGCAGGAGAGCTCTTTCCACAGATACGCAGTATTTT. Its translation is CASRRALSTDTQYF.

The chain recombines TRBV2 with TRBJ1-5; 7 bases line up with TRBD1. The junction had 8 bases not matched to a gene; V was cut back by 5 bases and J by 7 bases. Germline CDR1 reads SNHLY; CDR2 reads FYNNEI. The CDR3 spans 14 residues. CDR3 nucleotide sequence: TGTGCCAGCAGTAAGACACAGGGGAGGCAGCCCCAGCATTTT. Its translation is CASSKTQGRQPQHF.

The rearrangement joins TRBV7-2 to TRBJ1-1; possible D gene TRBD1, 5 bases. Germline CDR1 is SGHTA and CDR2 is FQGNSA. This CDR3 has 14 residues. V gave up 5 bases and J gave up 1 base, with 11 bases separating them. This chain's CDR3 is CASSPHGTNTEAFF. The DNA for the CDR3 is TGTGCCAGCAGCCCCCACGGGACGAACACTGAAGCTTTCTTT. Full variable domain (missing parts from reference TRBV7-2 and TRBJ1-1): GAGVSQSPSNKVTEKGKDVELRCDPISGHTALYWYRQSLGQGLEFLIYFQGNSAPDKSGLPSDRFSAERTGGSVSTLTIQRTQQEDSAVYLCASSPHGTNTEAFFGQGTRLTVV.

V usage is TRBV28 and J usage is TRBJ1-2, with 10 bases that match TRBD1. Trimming took 3 bases from V and 7 from J; bases not matched to a gene: 14. CDR1 and CDR2 from the germline V gene are MDHEN and SYDVKM. This CDR3 region has 17 residues. The CDR3 coding sequence is TGTGCCAGCAGTTTTCACGGGGCGGGACAGGGGAGTGGTGGCTACACCTTC. Its protein product is CASSFHGAGQGSGGYTF.

This clone appeared a few times. J is TRBJ1-2 and V is TRBV9; 11 nucleotides align to TRBD1. After removal of 4 bases from V and 5 bases from J, the junction contained 25 bases not matched to a gene. The germline V gene has CDR1 SGDLS and CDR2 YYNGEE. The CDR3 has 21 amino acids. The CDR3 loop is CASSRNRDRGSLLVSRYGYTF. CDR3 DNA sequence: TGTGCCAGCAGCAGAAACCGGGACAGGGGGTCCCTTCTGGTCTCCCGGTATGGCTACACCTTC.

J is TRBJ2-7 and V is TRBV27, with TRBD1 identical over 8 bases. Germline-derived CDR1 and CDR2 are MNHEY and SMNVEV (reference sequence). The CDR3 runs 15 residues. V shed 5 bases and J 4 bases; nucleotides not matched to a gene: 10. In DNA form, the CDR3 reads TGTGCCAGCAGTGGACAGGGAAATAGCTGGTACGAGCAGTACTTC. Translation: CASSGQGNSWYEQYF.

V usage is TRBV28 and J usage is TRBJ2-2; TRBD2 matches at 7 bases. Germline CDR1 is MDHEN and CDR2 is SYDVKM. V dropped 5 bases and J dropped 5; count of bases not matched to a gene: 8. The CDR3 consists of 15 residues. CDR3 nucleotide sequence: TGTGCCAGCAGTCTCGCGGGAGTGGGAACCGGGGAGCTGTTTTTT. It is translated as CASSLAGVGTGELFF.

This clone was detected ten times or more. The DNA for the CDR3 is TGTGCCAGTAGTCGGTATAGGAATCCCGAATGGCCCCAGCATTTT. It translates to CASSRYRNPEWPQHF. The chain couples TRBV19 to TRBJ1-5; D is unclear. The CDR3 is 15 residues long. Trimming cost V 5 bases and J 9 bases, with 20 bases left between them. Germline CDR1 is LNHDA and CDR2 is SQIVND (reference sequence).

The rearrangement uses TRBV18 and TRBJ1-1, with 7 nucleotides matching TRBD1. J was trimmed by 5 bases and V by 8 bases; bases with no gene match: 11. The CDR3 sequence is 14 residues long. Germline V lookup: CDR1 KGHSH, CDR2 LQKENI. The CDR3 DNA reads as TGTGCCAGCACGAGTCTATCGGACAGGACTGAAGCTTTCTTT. It is translated as CASTSLSDRTEAFF.

Only a few counts were recorded for this clone. This chain uses TRBV6-6 with TRBJ2-2, with 13 bases identical to TRBD2. From germline, CDR1 is MNHNY and CDR2 SVGAGI (reference sequence). With V trimmed by 4 bases and J by 3 bases, 2 bases remained unmatched. The CDR3 covers 16 residues. Here the CDR3 reads CASSFTSGRDTGELFF. The CDR3 bases are TGTGCCAGCAGTTTTACTAGCGGGAGGGACACCGGGGAGCTGTTTTTT.

The chain has TRBV5-1 and TRBJ2-1, with unresolved D. The CDR3 contains 13 residues. The V end lost 4 bases, the J end lost 5 bases, and 10 bases lay between the germline ends. Germline lookup yields CDR1 SGHRS and CDR2 YFSETQ. CDR3 protein: CASSVDGDNEQFF. The CDR3 DNA sequence: TGCGCCAGCAGCGTGGACGGAGACAATGAGCAGTTCTTC.

This clone has just a few counts. The V and J genes are TRBV4-2 and TRBJ1-2; TRBD1 is a possible D gene (6 bases). CDR1 is LGHNA, CDR2 YNFKEQ, per germline. Trimming removed 1 base at V and 6 bases at J, with 15 bases between. The CDR3 has 15 residues. The CDR3 region is CASSQGLAGVDGYTF. DNA of the CDR3: TGTGCCAGCAGCCAAGGTTTAGCAGGGGTAGATGGCTACACCTTC.